The present TCR beta chain was sequenced within a study of early T cells in non-severe SARS-CoV-2 infection (dated by TCRdb to the early 2020s). General notes on the study: TCR sequencing used bulk RNA from unsorted whole blood, so alpha and beta chains could not be paired. Overall study outcomes, separate from this receptor: VDJdb matching was skewed toward anti-spike CD8 responses, so virus-specific expansions were likely underestimated and private and CD4 specificities were missed.

Preparation of the library involved 5' RACE. The instrument was a NextSeq 500. In the TCR library protocol, unique molecular identifiers were attached to individual cDNA molecules to correct for PCR bias and sequencing error. Both TCR alpha and beta chains were sequenced, and tight co-correlation was observed between alpha and beta sequence abundances in each sample. As for the authors' bioinformatics: Decombinator V4 was used to annotate the V gene, J gene and CDR3 of the TCR sequences. TCRs were defined as expanded if a significant change between any two time points was detected under a Poisson model with p below 0.0001. TCR abundances were normalised to the total number of TCRs sequenced per sample and were expressed as counts per million. VDJdb, accessed 1 November 2021, was searched for CMV, EBV and SARS-CoV-2 annotated TCRs, excluding TCRs annotated for multiple antigens. TCRdb redid the processing of the public reads, applying fastp at Q25 and MiXCR, and retained in-frame beta chains. Rows are unified per CDR3 protein, each entry keeping the most common DNA and genes. TCRdb assigned the V and J calls; the authors' analysis was not used. Within this sample are some 30,000 distinct CDR3 sequences, with about 6% of them counted one time only. The biggest ten clones account for around 13% of the sample.

Set within a cohort of healthcare workers in London, UK, this nested case-control study involved weekly PCR testing of nasopharyngeal swabs along with blood sampling. Healthcare workers were recruited between 23 and 31 March 2020, during the week of the UK lockdown, and were followed weekly for up to about 15 weeks. Notes on this clonotype: What this receptor recognizes is not known. No clone much larger than this one lies a single base away; base qualities are absent.

The sequencing input was whole blood. This TCR came from an adult who was a healthcare worker with PCR-confirmed SARS-CoV-2 infection or an uninfected control (not recorded which).

The CDR3 has the sequence CSAKQLVDTQYF. The bases read TGCAGTGCTAAGCAGCTTGTAGATACGCAGTATTTT. The chain is made from TRBV20-1 and TRBJ2-3; the D gene assignment is ambiguous. From a lookup of the germline V gene (reference sequence), CDR1 and CDR2 are DFQATT and SNEGSKA. V loses 4 bases, J loses 5 bases, and the germline ends lie 10 bases apart. The CDR3 starts with the cysteine, ends with the phenylalanine, and has 12 residues. The only DNA kept is the CDR3, 36 bases in frame from the first base.